This TCR beta chain emerged from a study of cytomegalovirus exposure and HLA in healthy donors. The primer mix had 60 Vbeta and 13 Jbeta primers. Per the original methods: In a later analysis, of some 80 million unique beta chains, 9 million to 11 million appeared in at least two donors. Sequencing was performed with immunoSEQ multiplex PCR; in TCRdb, only in-frame clones are kept and a portion is missing. V, J and clone size reflect that table, while D and trimming were determined from the DNA. The sample holds roughly 160,000 clones, 71% seen once. Sampled while nominally healthy, donors likely had unrecorded immune exposures. Study-wide findings and caveats: HLA alleles showed associations with 16,951 TCR beta sequences in a later analysis, at a 0.05 false discovery rate. The study found most TCR sequences rare, yet found some public TCRs in many donors.

V dropped 2 bases and J dropped 6 bases, with 10 bases sitting between them. Germline V CDR1 and CDR2: SGHTA, FQGTGA. This CDR3 has 13 residues. This clone occurred once. Its specificity is not known. This TCR derives from a woman aged 25 to 39 in good health and CMV-seronegative. Sequencing was carried out using PBMCs. The chain is built from TRBV7-3 and TRBJ1-2, with a tentative D call TRBD1 (6 bases). The CDR3 reads CASSLGGGDGYTF. The CDR3 DNA reads as TGTGCCAGCAGCTTAGGGGGGGGCGATGGCTACACCTTC.